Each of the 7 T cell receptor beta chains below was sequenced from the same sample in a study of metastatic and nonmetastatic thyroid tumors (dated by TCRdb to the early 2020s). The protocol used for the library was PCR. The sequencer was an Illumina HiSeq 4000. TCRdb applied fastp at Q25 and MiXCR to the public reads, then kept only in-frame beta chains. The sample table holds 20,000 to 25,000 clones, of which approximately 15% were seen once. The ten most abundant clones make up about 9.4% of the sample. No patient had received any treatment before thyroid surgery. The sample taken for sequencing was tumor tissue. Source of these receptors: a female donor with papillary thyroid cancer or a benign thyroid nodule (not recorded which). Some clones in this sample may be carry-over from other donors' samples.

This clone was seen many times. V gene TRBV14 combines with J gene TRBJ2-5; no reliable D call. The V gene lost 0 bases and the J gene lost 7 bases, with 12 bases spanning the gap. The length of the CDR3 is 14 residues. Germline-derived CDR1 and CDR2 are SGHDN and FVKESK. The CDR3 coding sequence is TGTGCCAGCAGCCAAGACTGGCAGTCGGGGACCCAGTACTTC. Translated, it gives CASSQDWQSGTQYF.

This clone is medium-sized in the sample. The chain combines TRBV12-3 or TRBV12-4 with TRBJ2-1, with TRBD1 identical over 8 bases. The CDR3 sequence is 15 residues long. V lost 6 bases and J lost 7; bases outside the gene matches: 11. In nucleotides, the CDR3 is TGTGCCAGCAGCTATTTTACCAGGGGGCCAAATGAGCAGTTCTTC. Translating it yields CASSYFTRGPNEQFF.

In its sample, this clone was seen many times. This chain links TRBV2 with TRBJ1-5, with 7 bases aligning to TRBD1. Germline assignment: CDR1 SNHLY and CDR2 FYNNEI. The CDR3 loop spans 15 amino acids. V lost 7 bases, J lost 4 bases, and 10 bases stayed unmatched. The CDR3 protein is CASTPGQGGNQPQHF. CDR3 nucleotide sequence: TGTGCCAGCACCCCAGGCCAGGGGGGGAATCAGCCCCAGCATTTT.

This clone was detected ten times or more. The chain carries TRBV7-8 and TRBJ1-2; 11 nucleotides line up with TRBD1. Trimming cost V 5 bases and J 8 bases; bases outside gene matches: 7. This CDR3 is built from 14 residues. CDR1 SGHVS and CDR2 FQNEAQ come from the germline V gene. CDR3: CASSPRTGGGGYTF. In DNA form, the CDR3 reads TGTGCCAGCAGCCCAAGGACAGGGGGCGGCGGCTACACCTTC.

CDR3 nucleotide sequence: TGTGCCAGCAGATCGAGCAATCAGCAACAGCATTTT. Translating gives CASRSSNQQQHF. This chain joins TRBV28 and TRBJ1-5; D is unclear. This CDR3 has 12 amino acids. Between the trimmed V and J ends, which lost 6 bases and 13 bases, there was a span of 16 bases. Germline V gene lookup returns CDR1 MDHEN and CDR2 SYDVKM.

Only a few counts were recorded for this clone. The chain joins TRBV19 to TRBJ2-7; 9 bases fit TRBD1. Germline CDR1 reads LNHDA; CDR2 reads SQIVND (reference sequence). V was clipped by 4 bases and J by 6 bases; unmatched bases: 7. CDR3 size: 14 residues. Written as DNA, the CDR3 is TGTGCCAGTAGTACGGACAGGGGCGGCGGCGAGCAGTACTTC. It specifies CASSTDRGGGEQYF.

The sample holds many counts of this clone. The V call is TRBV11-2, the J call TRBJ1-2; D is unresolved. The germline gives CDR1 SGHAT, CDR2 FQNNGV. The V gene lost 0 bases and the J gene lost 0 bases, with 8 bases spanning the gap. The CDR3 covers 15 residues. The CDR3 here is CASSLDPGTNYGYTF. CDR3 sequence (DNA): TGTGCCAGCAGCTTAGATCCGGGAACTAACTATGGCTACACCTTC.